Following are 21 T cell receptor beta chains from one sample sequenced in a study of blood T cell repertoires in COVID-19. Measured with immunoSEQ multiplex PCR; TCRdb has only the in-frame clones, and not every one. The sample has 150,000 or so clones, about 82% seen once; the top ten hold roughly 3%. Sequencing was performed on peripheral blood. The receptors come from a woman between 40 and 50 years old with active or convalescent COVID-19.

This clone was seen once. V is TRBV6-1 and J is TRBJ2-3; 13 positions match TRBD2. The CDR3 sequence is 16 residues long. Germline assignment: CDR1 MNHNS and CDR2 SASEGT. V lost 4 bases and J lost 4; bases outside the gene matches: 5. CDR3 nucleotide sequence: TGTGCCAGCAGTGCACTAGCGGGAGGGCCCCCAGATACGCAGTATTTT. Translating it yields CASSALAGGPPDTQYF.

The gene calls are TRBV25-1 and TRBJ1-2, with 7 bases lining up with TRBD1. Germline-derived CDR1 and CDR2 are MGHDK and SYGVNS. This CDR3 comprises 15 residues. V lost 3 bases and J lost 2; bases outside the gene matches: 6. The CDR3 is CASSDRYRGNYGYTF. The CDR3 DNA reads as TGTGCCAGCAGTGATCGATACAGGGGCAACTATGGCTACACCTTC.

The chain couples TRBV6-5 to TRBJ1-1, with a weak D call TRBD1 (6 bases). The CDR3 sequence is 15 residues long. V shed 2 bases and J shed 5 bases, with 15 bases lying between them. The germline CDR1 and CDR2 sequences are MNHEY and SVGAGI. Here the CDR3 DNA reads TGTGCCAGCAGTTACAGAGGGGGGGCCGGGACTGAAGCTTTCTTT. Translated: CASSYRGGAGTEAFF.

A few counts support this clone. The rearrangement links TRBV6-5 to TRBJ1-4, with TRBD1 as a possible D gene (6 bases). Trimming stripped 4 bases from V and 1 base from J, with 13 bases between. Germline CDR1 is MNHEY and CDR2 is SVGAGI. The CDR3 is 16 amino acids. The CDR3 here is CASSSRGGGTNEKLFF. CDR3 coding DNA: TGTGCCAGCAGTTCCAGGGGTGGCGGAACTAATGAAAAACTGTTTTTT.

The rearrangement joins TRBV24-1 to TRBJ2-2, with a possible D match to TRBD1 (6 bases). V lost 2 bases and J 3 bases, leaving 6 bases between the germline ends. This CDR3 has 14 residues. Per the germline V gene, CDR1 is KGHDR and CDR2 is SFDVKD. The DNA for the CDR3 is TGTGCCACCAGTGATTACAGGGACACCGGGGAGCTGTTTTTT. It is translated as CATSDYRDTGELFF.

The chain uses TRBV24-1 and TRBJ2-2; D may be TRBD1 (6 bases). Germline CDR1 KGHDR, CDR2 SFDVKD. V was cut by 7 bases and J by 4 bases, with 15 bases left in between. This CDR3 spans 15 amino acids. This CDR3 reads CATSTSTGGTGELFF. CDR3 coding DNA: TGTGCCACCAGCACCTCGACAGGCGGCACCGGGGAGCTGTTTTTT.

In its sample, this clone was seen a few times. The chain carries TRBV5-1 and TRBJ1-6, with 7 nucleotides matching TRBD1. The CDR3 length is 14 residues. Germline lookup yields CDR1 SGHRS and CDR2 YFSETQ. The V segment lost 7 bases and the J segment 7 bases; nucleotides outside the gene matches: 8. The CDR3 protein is CASGRDSANSPLHF. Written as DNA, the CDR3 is TGCGCCAGCGGCCGGGACAGCGCAAATTCACCCCTCCACTTT.

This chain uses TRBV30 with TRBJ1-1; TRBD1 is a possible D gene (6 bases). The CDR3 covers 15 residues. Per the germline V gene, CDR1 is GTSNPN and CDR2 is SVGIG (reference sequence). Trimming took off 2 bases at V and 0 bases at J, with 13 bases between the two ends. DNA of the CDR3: TGTGCCTGGAGTATACAGGGTCTCTTGAACACTGAAGCTTTCTTT. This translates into CAWSIQGLLNTEAFF.

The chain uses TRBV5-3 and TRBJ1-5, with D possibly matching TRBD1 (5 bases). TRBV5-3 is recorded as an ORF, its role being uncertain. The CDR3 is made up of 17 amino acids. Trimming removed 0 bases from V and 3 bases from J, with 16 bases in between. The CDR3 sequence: CARSLDSGQGNNQPQHF. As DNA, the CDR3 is TGTGCCAGAAGCTTGGACAGTGGGCAGGGCAACAATCAGCCCCAGCATTTT.

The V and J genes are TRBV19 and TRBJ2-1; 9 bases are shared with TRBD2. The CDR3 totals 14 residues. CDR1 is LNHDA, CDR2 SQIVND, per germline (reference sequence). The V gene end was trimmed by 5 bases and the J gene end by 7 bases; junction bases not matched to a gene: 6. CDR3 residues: CASSEAGGPNEQFF. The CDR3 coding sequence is TGTGCCAGTAGTGAGGCGGGAGGGCCAAATGAGCAGTTCTTC.

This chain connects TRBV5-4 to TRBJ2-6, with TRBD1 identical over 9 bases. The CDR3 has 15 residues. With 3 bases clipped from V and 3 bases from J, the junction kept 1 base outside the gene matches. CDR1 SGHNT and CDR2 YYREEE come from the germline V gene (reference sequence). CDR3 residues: CASSWTGDGANVLTF. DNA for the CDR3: TGTGCCAGCAGCTGGACAGGGGATGGGGCCAACGTCCTGACTTTC.

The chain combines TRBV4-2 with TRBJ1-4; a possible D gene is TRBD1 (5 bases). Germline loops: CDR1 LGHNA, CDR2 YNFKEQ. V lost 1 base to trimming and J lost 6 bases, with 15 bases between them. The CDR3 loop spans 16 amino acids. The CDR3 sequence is CASSQARGVGDEKLFF. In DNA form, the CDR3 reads TGTGCCAGCAGCCAAGCAAGGGGCGTAGGTGATGAAAAACTGTTTTTT.

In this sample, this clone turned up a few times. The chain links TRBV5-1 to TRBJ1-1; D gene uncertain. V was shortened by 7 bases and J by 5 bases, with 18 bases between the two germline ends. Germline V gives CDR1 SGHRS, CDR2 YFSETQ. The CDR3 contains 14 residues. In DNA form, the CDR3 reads TGCGCCAGCTTTCCCGGGCGGACTACGACTGAAGCTTTCTTT. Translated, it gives CASFPGRTTTEAFF.

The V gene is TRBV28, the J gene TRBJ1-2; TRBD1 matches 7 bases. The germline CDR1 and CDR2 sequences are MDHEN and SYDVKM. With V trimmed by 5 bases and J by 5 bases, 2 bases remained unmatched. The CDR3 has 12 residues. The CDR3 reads CASSLQGYGYTF. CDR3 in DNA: TGTGCCAGCAGTCTACAGGGGTATGGCTACACCTTC.

The CDR3 loop reads CASSSPRGGEYEQYF. DNA of the CDR3: TGTGCCAGCAGTTCGCCCCGAGGGGGGGAGTACGAGCAGTACTTC. The V gene is TRBV28, the J gene TRBJ2-7; D is possibly TRBD2 (7 bases). Germline V CDR1 and CDR2: MDHEN, SYDVKM. The CDR3 spans 15 residues. V lost 4 bases to trimming and J lost 4 bases, with 17 bases between them.

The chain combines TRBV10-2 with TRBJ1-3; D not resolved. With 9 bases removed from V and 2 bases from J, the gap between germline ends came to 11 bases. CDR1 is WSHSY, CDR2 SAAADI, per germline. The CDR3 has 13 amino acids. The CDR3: CASEGDPGNTIYF. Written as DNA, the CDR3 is TGCGCCAGTGAGGGCGATCCTGGAAACACCATATATTTT.

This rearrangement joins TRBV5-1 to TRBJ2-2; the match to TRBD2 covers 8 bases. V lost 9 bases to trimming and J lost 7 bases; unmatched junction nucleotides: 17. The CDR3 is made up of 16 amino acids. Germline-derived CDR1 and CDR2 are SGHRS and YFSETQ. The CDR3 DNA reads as TGCGCCACCGCGGGGAGCGGGAGTTTCGGGGTCGGGGAGCTGTTTTTT. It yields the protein CATAGSGSFGVGELFF.

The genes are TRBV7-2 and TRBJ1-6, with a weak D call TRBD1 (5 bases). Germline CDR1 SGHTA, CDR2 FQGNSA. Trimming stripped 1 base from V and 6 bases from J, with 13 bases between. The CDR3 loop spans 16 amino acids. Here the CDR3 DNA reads TGTGCCAGCAGCTTAGTCGGGGGGGGACCTAATTCACCCCTCCACTTT. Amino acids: CASSLVGGGPNSPLHF.

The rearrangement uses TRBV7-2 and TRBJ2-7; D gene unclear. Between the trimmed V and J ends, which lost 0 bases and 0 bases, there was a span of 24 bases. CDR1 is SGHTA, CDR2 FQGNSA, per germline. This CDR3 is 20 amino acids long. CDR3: CASSLAPGSPYVSSSYEQYF. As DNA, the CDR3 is TGTGCCAGCAGCTTAGCGCCAGGCAGCCCATACGTAAGCAGCTCCTACGAGCAGTACTTC.

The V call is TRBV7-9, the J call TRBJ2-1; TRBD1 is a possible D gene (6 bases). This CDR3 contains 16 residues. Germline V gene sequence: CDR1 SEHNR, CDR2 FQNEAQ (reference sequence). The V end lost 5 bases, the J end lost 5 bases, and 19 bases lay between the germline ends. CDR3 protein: CASSPQTGENDNEQFF. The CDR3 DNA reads TGTGCCAGCAGCCCACAGACAGGCGAGAACGACAATGAGCAGTTCTTC.

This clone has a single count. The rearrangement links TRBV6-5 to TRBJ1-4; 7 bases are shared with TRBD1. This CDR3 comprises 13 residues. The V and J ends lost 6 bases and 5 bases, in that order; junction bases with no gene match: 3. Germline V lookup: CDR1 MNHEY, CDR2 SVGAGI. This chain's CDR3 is CASRPDRNEKLFF. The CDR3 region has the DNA TGTGCCAGCAGGCCGGACAGGAATGAAAAACTGTTTTTT.